This is a list of T cell receptor beta chains from one sample in a study of blood T cell repertoires in COVID-19. TCRdb's table, derived via immunoSEQ multiplex PCR, lists solely in-frame clones and lacks some. The sample includes over 150,000 clones, around 74% seen only once; the top ten take approximately 3.7%. Input material: peripheral blood. Every receptor here comes from an elderly woman with acute or convalescent COVID-19. CDR3s include the opening cysteine and the closing phenylalanine or tryptophan. The D gene is left open where the match is weak. Where a row states a size, it is once, few, many or the class of an expanded clone; other rows omit it.

>TRBJ1-1|.|.|TRBV5-1
CASSSPTGNTEAFF
TGCGCCAGCAGCTCCCCGACGGGGAACACTGAAGCTTTCTTT
>TRBJ2-3|TRBD2|.|TRBV7-9
CASSSGKLAEPPTDTQYF
TGTGCCAGCAGCTCGGGCAAACTAGCGGAGCCGCCCACAGATACGCAGTATTTT
>TRBJ2-2|.|once|TRBV6-5
CASSYQVNTGELFF
TGTGCCAGCAGTTACCAGGTGAACACCGGGGAGCTGTTTTTT
>TRBJ1-5|.|few|TRBV6-2/TRBV6-3
CASSYSQSSWPQHF
TGTGCCAGCAGTTACTCGCAGTCCTCATGGCCCCAGCATTTT
>TRBJ2-1|TRBD2|.|TRBV7-2
CASSLGTSGFNEQFF
TGTGCCAGCAGTTTAGGGACTAGCGGGTTTAATGAGCAGTTCTTC
>TRBJ1-1|.|.|TRBV5-1
CASSLVGSSNTEAFF
TGCGCCAGCAGCTTGGTGGGGAGTTCGAACACTGAAGCTTTCTTT
>TRBJ2-1|.|.|TRBV30
CAWSVGAREKYNEQFF
TGTGCCTGGAGTGTTGGGGCCAGGGAAAAATACAATGAGCAGTTCTTC
>TRBJ1-4|TRBD1|.|TRBV4-1
CASSPYVRQGDEKLFF
TGCGCCAGCAGCCCCTACGTCCGACAGGGCGATGAAAAACTGTTTTTT
>TRBJ1-1|.|few|TRBV30
CAWSVSTTLNTEAFF
TGTGCCTGGAGTGTATCTACCACTCTGAACACTGAAGCTTTCTTT
>TRBJ1-2|.|.|TRBV19
CASSPYGTPYGYTF
TGTGCCAGTAGCCCATACGGGACACCCTATGGCTACACCTTC
>TRBJ1-6|TRBD1|.|TRBV15
CATSSAAAPGGFYNSPLHF
TGTGCCACCAGCAGCGCTGCAGCCCCAGGGGGTTTCTATAATTCACCCCTCCACTTT
>TRBJ1-2|.|.|TRBV30
CAWSIGQNYGYTF
TGTGCCTGGAGTATAGGACAGAACTATGGCTACACCTTC
>TRBJ1-5|.|.|TRBV6-1
CASSESWVQGQQPQHF
TGTGCCAGCAGTGAAAGTTGGGTACAGGGTCAACAGCCCCAGCATTTT
>TRBJ2-2|.|.|TRBV30
CAWTETNTGELFF
TGTGCCTGGACAGAAACGAACACCGGGGAGCTGTTTTTT
>TRBJ2-2|.|.|TRBV10-3
CAISEGSRPANTGELFF
TGTGCCATCAGTGAAGGGAGCAGGCCAGCGAACACCGGGGAGCTGTTTTTT